Sequencing of this T cell receptor beta chain was carried out in a study of read filtering for tumor transcriptome and immune sequencing. On the study more broadly: RNA-seq yielded only about 75 to 1273 TCR reads, IR-seq about 3.5 to 11 million.

Germline V CDR1 and CDR2: KGHDR, SFDVKD. The CDR3 length is 13 residues. V was cut by 7 bases and J by 3 bases, with 12 bases left in between. This library used roughly 400 ng RNA and molecular barcoded adaptors spanning alpha/delta and beta/gamma chains. TCRdb redid the calling of the reads with MiXCR, one entry per CDR3 protein. The sample carries tens of thousands of distinct CDR3 sequences, roughly 21% recorded once. The V and J genes are TRBV24-1 and TRBJ2-7, with D perhaps matching TRBD1 or TRBD2 (5 bases each). The sample consisted of a population of CD138-negative cells sorted from bone marrow. The sequence came from a donor aged 40 or older with multiple myeloma. CDR3 sequence: CATSPGGNYEQYF. The CDR3 DNA reads TGTGCCACCAGCCCTGGGGGAAACTACGAGCAGTACTTC.